The 6 T cell receptor beta chains below were found in one sample sequenced in a study of Ad26.COV2.S vaccination and SARS-CoV-2 variants. Treatment noted: 15 to 20 received Ad26.COV2.S at low or high dose, single or two shots; 5 received placebo; per-sample allocation not given. Sampling took place 63 days after the first vaccine or placebo injection. Measured with immunoSEQ multiplex PCR; TCRdb has only the in-frame clones, and not every one. The sample lists approximately 480,000 clones, 87% occurring once. Sequencing was performed on peripheral blood, taken in a trial of Ad26.COV2.S vaccine versus placebo. These receptors originate from a person between 18 and 59 years old who received the Ad26.COV2.S COVID-19 vaccine or a placebo.

The chain's CDR3 is CASGANQPQHF. The CDR3 DNA follows: TGTGCCAGCGGCGCGAATCAGCCCCAGCATTTT. The chain couples TRBV2 to TRBJ1-5; D is undetermined. From germline, CDR1 is SNHLY and CDR2 FYNNEI. Trimming cost V 8 bases and J 4 bases, with 6 bases left between them. This CDR3 spans 11 amino acids.

CDR3 bases: TGTGCCAGCAGCTTATTTGGACTCCAAGTCTACGAGCAGTACTTC. Its protein is CASSLFGLQVYEQYF. This chain links TRBV11-1 with TRBJ2-7; D is perhaps TRBD2 (5 bases). The CDR3 is 15 residues long. Trimming took off 2 bases at V and 3 bases at J, with 14 bases between the two ends. Germline V gene data show CDR1 as SGHAT and CDR2 as FQDESV (reference sequence).

The V call is TRBV27, the J call TRBJ1-6, with TRBD1 matching over 9 bases. The V segment lost 8 bases and the J segment 10 bases; nucleotides outside the gene matches: 12. This CDR3 is built from 15 residues. CDR1 is MNHEY, CDR2 SMNVEV, per germline (reference sequence). The CDR3 DNA sequence: TGTGCCAGCTCTCCCCCGACCGGGACAGGGTCACCCCTCCACTTT. Amino acid sequence: CASSPPTGTGSPLHF.

The chain combines TRBV7-2 with TRBJ2-3; 11 bases are a match to TRBD2. V trimming: 8 bases; J trimming: 6 bases; junction bases outside the gene matches: 4. CDR3 size: 13 residues. The germline V gene has CDR1 SGHTA and CDR2 FQGNSA. In nucleotides, the CDR3 is TGTGCCAGCGCTAGCGGGAGGTGGGATACGCAGTATTTT. The encoded protein is CASASGRWDTQYF.

This chain connects TRBV18 to TRBJ1-2, with TRBD1 matching over 7 bases. Losses at the gene ends were 1 base for V and 4 bases for J; bases not matched to a gene: 12. Per germline, CDR1 KGHSH and CDR2 LQKENI. This CDR3 has 17 amino acids. CDR3 in DNA: TGTGCCAGCTCACCACTCCCCGGACAGGCTACCTCCTATGGCTACACCTTC. This sequence encodes CASSPLPGQATSYGYTF. The full variable domain, in which reference TRBV18 and TRBJ1-2 provide the parts outside the CDR3, is NAGVMQNPRHLVRRRGQEARLRCSPMKGHSHVYWYRQLPEEGLKFMVYLQKENIIDESGMPKERFSAEFPKEGPSILRIQQVVRGDSAAYFCASSPLPGQATSYGYTFGSGTRLTVV.

The rearrangement joins TRBV7-2 to TRBJ2-3; no clear D. V lost 4 bases to trimming and J lost 1 base, with 9 bases between them. Germline V gives CDR1 SGHTA, CDR2 FQGNSA. The CDR3 sequence is 14 residues long. The CDR3 sequence: CASSYRHRTDTQYF. DNA of the CDR3: TGTGCCAGCAGCTACCGACACCGCACAGATACGCAGTATTTT.